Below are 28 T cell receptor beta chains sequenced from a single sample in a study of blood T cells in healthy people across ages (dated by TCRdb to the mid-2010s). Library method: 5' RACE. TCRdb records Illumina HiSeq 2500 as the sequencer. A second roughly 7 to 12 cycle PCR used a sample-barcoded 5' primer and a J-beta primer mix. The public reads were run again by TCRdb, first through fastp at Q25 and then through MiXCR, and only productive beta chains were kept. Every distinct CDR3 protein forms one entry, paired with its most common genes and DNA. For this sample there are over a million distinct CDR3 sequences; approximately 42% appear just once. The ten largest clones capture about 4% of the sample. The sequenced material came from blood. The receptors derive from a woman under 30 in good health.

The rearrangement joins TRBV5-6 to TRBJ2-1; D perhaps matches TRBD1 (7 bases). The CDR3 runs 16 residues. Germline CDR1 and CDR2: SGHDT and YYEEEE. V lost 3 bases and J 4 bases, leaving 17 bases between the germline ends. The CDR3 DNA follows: TGTGCCAGCAGCTCTAACAGGGGTGGGAGGTACAATGAGCAGTTCTTC. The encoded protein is CASSSNRGGRYNEQFF.

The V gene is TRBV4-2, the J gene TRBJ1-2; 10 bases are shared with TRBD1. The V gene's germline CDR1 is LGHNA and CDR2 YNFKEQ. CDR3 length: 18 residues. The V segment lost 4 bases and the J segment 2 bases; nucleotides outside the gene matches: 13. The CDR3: CASSPHRDRGGGNYGYTF. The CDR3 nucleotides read TGTGCCAGCAGCCCGCACCGGGACAGGGGAGGGGGGAACTATGGCTACACCTTC.

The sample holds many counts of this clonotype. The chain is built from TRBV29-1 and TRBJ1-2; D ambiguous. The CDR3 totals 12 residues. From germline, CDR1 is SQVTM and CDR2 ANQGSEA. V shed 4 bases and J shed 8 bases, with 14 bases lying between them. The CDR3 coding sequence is TGCAGCGTTGCGAGTATCCGCGGCGGCTACACCTTC. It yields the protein CSVASIRGGYTF.

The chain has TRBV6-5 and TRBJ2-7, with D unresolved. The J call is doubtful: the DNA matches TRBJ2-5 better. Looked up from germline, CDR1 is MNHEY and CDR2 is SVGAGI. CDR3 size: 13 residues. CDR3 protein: CASSYGLVETQYF. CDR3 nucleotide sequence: TGTGCCAGCAGTTACGGGCTAGTCGAGACCCAGTACTTC.

The CDR3: CASSQEIPADTDTQYF. The CDR3 region has the DNA TGTGCCAGCAGCCAAGAAATCCCCGCTGACACAGATACGCAGTATTTT. The chain joins TRBV4-2 to TRBJ2-3, with D unclear. Trimming took off 0 bases at V and 2 bases at J, with 12 bases between the two ends. CDR1 and CDR2 from the germline V gene are LGHNA and YNFKEQ. There are 16 residues in the CDR3.

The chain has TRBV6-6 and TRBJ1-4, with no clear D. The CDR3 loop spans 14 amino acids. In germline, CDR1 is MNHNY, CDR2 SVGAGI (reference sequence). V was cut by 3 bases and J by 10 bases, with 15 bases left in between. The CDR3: CASSYKVDWGKLFF. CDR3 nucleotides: TGTGCCAGCAGTTATAAAGTGGATTGGGGAAAACTGTTTTTT.

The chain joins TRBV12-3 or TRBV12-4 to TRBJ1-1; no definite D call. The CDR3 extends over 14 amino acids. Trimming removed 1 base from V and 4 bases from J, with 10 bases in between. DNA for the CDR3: TGTGCCAGCAGTTTAGATCTTGAGGGCACTGAAGCTTTCTTT. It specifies CASSLDLEGTEAFF.

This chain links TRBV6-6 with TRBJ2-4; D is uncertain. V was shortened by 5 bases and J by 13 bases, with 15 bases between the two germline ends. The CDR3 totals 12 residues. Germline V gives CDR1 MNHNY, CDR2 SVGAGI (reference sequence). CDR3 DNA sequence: TGTGCCAGCAGTCACGGGTCCAATGAGCAGTACTTC. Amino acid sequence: CASSHGSNEQYF.

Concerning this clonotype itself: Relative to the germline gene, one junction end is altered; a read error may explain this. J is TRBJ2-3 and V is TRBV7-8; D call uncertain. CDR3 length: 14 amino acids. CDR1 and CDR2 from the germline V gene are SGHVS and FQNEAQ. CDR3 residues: CANSLRRTTDTQYF. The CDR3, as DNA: TGTGCCAACAGCTTGAGGCGAACCACAGATACGCAGTATTTT.

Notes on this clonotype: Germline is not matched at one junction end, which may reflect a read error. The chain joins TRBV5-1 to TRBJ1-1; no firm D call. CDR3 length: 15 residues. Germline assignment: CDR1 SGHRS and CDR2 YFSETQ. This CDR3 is CASSFLRGLNTEAFF. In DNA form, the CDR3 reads TGTGCCAGCAGCTTCCTTCGGGGATTGAACACTGAAGCTTTCTTT.

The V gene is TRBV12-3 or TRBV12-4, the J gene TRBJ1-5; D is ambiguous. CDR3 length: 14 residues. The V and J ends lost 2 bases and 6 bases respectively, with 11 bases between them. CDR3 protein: CASSLKLRGQPQHF. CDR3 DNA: TGTGCCAGCAGTTTAAAATTAAGAGGTCAGCCCCAGCATTTT.

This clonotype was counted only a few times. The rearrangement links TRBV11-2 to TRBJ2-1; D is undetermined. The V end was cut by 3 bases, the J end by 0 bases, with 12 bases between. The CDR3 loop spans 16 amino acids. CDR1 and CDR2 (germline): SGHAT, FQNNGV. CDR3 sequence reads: CASSFEDISSYNEQFF. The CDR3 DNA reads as TGTGCCAGCAGCTTTGAAGACATCAGCTCCTACAATGAGCAGTTCTTC.

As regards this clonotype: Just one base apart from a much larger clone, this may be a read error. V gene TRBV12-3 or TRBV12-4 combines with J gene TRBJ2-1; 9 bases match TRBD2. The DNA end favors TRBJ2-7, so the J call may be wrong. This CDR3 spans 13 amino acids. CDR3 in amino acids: CASKAGGYNEQYF. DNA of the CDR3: TGTGCCAGCAAAGCGGGGGGATACAATGAGCAGTACTTC.

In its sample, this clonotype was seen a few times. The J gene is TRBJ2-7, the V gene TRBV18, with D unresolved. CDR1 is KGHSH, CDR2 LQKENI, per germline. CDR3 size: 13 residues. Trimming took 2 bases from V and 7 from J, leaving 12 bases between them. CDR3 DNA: TGTGCCAGCTCACCATACGGCCCGGGTGAGCAGTACTTC. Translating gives CASSPYGPGEQYF.

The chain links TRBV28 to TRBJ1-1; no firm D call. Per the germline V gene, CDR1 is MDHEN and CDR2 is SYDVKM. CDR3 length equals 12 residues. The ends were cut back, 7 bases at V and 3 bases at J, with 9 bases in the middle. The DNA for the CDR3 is TGTGCCAGCACCCTGAGGTACACTGAAGCTTTCTTT. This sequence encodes CASTLRYTEAFF. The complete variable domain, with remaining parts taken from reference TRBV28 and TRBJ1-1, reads DVKVTQSSRYLVKRTGEKVFLECVQDMDHENMFWYRQDPGLGLRLIYFSYDVKMKEKGDIPEGYSVSREKKERFSLILESASTNQTSMYLCASTLRYTEAFFGQGTRLTVV.

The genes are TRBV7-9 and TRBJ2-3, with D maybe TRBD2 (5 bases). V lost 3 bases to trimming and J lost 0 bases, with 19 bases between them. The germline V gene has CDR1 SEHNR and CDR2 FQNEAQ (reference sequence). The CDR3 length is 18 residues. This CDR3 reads CASSFHRRVARSTDTQYF. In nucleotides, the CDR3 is TGTGCCAGCAGCTTCCACCGAAGGGTAGCGCGTAGCACAGATACGCAGTATTTT.

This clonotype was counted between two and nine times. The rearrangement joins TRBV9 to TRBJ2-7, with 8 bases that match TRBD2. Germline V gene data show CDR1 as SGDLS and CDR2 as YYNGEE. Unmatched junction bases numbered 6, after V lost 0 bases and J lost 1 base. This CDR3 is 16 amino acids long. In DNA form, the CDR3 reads TGTGCCAGCAGCGTAGGGGGACTAGGAGATTCCTACGAGCAGTACTTC. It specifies CASSVGGLGDSYEQYF.

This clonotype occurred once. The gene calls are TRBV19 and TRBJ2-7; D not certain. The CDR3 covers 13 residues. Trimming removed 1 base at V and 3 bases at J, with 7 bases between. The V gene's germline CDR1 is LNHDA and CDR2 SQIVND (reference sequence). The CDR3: CASSIGRDYEQYF. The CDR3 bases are TGTGCCAGTAGTATAGGACGCGACTACGAGCAGTACTTC.

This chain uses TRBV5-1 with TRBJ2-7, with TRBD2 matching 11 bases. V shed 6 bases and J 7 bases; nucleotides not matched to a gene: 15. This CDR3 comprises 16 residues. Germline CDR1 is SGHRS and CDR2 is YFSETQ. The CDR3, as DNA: TGCGCCAGCACCCTGTTGGCTAGCGGGGGGTCGAATGAGCAGTACTTC. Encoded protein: CASTLLASGGSNEQYF.

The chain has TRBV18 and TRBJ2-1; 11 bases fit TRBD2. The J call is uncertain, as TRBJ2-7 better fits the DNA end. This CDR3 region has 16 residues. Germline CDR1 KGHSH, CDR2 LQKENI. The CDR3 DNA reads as TGTGCCAGCTCACCGAGACTAGCGGGACCTTACAATGAGCAGTACTTC. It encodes CASSPRLAGPYNEQYF.

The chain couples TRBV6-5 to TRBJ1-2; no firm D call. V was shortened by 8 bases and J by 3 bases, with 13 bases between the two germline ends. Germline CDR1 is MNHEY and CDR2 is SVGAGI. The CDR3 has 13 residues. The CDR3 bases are TGTGCCAGCGCTCAGGTTGATTACTATGGCTACACCTTC. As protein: CASAQVDYYGYTF.

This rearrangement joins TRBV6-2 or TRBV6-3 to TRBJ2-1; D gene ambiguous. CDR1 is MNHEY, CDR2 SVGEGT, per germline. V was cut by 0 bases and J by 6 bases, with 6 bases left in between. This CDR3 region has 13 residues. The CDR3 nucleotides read TGTGCCAGCAGTTACTCCTTAACCAATGAGCAGTTCTTC. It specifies CASSYSLTNEQFF.

The CDR3 DNA reads TGTGCCAGCAGCCAGCGGAGAGAGCAGTACTTC. Translating it yields CASSQRREQYF. The J gene is TRBJ2-7, the V gene TRBV3-1; no clear D. The CDR3 loop spans 11 amino acids. Trimming removed 3 bases at V and 7 bases at J, with 7 bases between. The germline V gene encodes CDR1 LGHDT and CDR2 YNNKEL (reference sequence).

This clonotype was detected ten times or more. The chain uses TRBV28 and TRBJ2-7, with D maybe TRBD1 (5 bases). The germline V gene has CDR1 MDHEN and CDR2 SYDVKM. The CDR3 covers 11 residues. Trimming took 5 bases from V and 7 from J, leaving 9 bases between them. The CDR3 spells CASSIGVEQYF. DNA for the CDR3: TGTGCCAGCAGTATAGGGGTTGAGCAGTACTTC.

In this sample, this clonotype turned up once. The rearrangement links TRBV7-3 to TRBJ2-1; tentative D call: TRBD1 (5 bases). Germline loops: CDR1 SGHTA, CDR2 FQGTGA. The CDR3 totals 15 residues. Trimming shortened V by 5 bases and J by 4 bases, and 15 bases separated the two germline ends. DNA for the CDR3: TGTGCCAGCAGCATAGGGGTCTCCACATACAATGAGCAGTTCTTC. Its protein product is CASSIGVSTYNEQFF.

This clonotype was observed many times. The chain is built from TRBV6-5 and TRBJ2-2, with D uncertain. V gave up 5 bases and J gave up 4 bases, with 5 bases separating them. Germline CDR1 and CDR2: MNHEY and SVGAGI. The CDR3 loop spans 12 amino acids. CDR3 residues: CASSPTTGELFF. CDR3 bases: TGTGCCAGCAGTCCGACCACCGGGGAGCTGTTTTTT.

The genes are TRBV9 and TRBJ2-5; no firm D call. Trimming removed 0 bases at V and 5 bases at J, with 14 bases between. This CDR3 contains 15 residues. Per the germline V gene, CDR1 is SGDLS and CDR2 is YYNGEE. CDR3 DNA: TGTGCCAGCAGCGTAGGATCGACATTCGGGGAGACCCAGTACTTC. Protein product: CASSVGSTFGETQYF.

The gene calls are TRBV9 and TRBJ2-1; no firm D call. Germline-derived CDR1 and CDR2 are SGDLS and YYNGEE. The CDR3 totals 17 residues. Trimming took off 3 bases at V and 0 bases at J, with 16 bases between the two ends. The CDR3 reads CASSARHGMSSYNEQFF. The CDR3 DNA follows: TGTGCCAGCAGCGCCCGCCATGGAATGAGCTCCTACAATGAGCAGTTCTTC.